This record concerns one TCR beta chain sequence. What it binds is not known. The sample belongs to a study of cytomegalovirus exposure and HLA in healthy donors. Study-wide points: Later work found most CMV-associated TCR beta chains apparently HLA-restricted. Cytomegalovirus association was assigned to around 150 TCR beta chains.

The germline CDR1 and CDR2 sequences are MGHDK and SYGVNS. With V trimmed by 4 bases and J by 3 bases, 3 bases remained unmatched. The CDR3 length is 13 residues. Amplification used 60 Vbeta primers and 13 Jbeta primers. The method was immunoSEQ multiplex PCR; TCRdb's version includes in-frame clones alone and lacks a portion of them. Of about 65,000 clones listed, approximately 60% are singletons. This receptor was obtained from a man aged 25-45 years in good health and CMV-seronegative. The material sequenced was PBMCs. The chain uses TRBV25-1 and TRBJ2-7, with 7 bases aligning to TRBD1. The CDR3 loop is CASSGDSYYEQYF. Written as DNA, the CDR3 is TGTGCCAGCAGTGGGGACAGCTACTACGAGCAGTACTTC.